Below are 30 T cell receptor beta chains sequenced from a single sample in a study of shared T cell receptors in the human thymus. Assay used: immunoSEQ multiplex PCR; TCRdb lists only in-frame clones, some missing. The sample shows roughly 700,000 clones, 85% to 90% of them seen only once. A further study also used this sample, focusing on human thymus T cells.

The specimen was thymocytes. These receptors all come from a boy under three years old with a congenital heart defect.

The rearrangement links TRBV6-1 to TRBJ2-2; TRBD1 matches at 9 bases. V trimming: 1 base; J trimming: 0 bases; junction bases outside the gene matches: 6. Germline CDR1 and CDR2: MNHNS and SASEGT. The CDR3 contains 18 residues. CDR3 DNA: TGTGCCAGCAGTGAAGGATACCGGGACAGGGCGAACACCGGGGAGCTGTTTTTT. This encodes CASSEGYRDRANTGELFF.

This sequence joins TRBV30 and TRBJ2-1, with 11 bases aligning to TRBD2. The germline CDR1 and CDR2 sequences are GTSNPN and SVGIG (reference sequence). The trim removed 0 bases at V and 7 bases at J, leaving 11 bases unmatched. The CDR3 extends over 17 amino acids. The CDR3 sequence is CAWSVRGWASGRNEQFF. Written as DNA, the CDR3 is TGTGCCTGGAGTGTACGAGGTTGGGCTAGCGGGAGGAATGAGCAGTTCTTC.

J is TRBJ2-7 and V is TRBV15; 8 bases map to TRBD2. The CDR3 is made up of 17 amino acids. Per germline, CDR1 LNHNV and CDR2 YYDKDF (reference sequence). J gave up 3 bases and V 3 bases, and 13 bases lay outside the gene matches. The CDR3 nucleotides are TGTGCCACCAGCAGCTTGGCAGAGCGGGAGTACGGCTACGAGCAGTACTTC. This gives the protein CATSSLAEREYGYEQYF.

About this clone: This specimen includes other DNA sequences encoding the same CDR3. The CDR3 bases are TGCGCCAGCAGCTTGGGGCGGGACACAGATACGCAGTATTTT. Its protein is CASSLGRDTDTQYF. This chain uses TRBV5-1 with TRBJ2-3; D perhaps matches TRBD2 (6 bases). CDR1 and CDR2 (germline): SGHRS, YFSETQ. The CDR3 sequence is 14 residues long. Trimming removed 0 bases at V and 2 bases at J, with 7 bases between. Combining the CDR3 with reference TRBV5-1 and TRBJ2-3 gives the whole variable domain KAGVTQTPRYLIKTRGQQVTLSCSPISGHRSVSWYQQTPGQGLQFLFEYFSETQRNKGNFPGRFSGRQFSNSRSEMNVSTLELGDSALYLCASSLGRDTDTQYFGPGTRLTVL.

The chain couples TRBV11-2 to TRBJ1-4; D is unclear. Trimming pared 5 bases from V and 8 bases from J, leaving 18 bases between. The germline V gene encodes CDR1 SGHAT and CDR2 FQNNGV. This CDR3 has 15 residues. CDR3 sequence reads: CASSHRAGGREKLFF. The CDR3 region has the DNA TGTGCCAGCAGCCACCGGGCGGGAGGGAGAGAAAAACTGTTTTTT.

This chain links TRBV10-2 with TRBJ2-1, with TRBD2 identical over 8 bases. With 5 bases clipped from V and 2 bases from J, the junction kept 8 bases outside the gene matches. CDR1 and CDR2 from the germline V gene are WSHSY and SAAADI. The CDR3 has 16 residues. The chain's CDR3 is CASSFLPGLAYNEQFF. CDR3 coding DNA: TGCGCCAGCAGTTTTCTTCCGGGACTAGCCTACAATGAGCAGTTCTTC.

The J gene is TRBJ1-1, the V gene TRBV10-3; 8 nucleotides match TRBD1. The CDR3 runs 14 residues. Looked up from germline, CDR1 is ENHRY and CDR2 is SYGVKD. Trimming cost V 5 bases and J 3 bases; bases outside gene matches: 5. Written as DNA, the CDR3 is TGTGCCATCAGTAAAACGGACAGGGACACTGAAGCTTTCTTT. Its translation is CAISKTDRDTEAFF.

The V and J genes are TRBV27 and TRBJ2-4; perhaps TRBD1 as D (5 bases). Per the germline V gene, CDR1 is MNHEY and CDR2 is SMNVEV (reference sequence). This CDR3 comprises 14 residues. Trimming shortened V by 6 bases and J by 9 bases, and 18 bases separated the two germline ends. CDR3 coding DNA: TGTGCCAGCAGAGTAGGCAGGGCGAGAGGCATTCAGTACTTC. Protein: CASRVGRARGIQYF.

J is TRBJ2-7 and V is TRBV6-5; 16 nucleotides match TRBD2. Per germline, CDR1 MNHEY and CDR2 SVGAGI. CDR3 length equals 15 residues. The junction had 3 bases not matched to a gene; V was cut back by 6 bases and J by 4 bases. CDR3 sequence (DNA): TGTGCCAGCAGCCGGGGACTAGCGGGAGGGTACGAGCAGTACTTC. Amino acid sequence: CASSRGLAGGYEQYF.

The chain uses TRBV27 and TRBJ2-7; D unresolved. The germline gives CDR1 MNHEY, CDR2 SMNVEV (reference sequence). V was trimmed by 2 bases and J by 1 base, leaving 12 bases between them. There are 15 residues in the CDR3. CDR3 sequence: CASSLGGYGSYEQYF. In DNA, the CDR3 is TGTGCCAGCAGTTTAGGTGGCTACGGGTCCTACGAGCAGTACTTC.

The CDR3 sequence: CASRRASGIEQYF. CDR3 sequence (DNA): TGTGCCAGCAGAAGGGCTAGCGGGATTGAGCAGTACTTC. The J gene is TRBJ2-7, the V gene TRBV6-1, with 9 bases that match TRBD2. CDR1 and CDR2 from the germline V gene are MNHNS and SASEGT. This CDR3 is 13 amino acids long. V lost 6 bases, J lost 7 bases, and 7 bases stayed unmatched.

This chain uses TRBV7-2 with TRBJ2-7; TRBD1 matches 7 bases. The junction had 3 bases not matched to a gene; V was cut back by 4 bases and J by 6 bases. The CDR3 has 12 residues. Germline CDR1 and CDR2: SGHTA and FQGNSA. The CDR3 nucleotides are TGTGCCAGCAGCTACACAGGGGCCGAGCAGTACTTC. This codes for CASSYTGAEQYF.

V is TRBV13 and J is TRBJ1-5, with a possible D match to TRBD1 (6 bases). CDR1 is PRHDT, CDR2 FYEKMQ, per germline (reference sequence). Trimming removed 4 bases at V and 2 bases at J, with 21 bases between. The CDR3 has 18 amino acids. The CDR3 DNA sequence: TGTGCCAGCAGCTCTCGAAGGGGGGGCAAGGAAGGCAATCAGCCCCAGCATTTT. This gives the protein CASSSRRGGKEGNQPQHF.

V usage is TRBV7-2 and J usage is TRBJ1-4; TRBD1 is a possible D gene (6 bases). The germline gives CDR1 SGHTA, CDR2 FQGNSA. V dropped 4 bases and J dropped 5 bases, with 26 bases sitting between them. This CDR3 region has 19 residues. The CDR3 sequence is CASSSPGRGGDKGNEKLFF. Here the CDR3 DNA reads TGTGCCAGCAGCTCCCCTGGGAGGGGAGGGGACAAGGGAAATGAAAAACTGTTTTTT.

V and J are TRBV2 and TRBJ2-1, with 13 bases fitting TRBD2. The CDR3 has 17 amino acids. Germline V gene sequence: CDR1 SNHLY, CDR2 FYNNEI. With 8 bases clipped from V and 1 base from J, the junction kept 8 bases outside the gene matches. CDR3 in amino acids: CASGTSGTPGSYNEQFF. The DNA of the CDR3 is TGTGCCAGCGGGACTAGCGGGACCCCGGGGTCCTACAATGAGCAGTTCTTC.

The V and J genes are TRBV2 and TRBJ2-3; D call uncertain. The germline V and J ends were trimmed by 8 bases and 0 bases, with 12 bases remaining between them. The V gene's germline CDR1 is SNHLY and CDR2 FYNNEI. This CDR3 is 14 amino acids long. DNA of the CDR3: TGTGCCAGCGCAGTAACGCGGAGCACAGATACGCAGTATTTT. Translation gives CASAVTRSTDTQYF.

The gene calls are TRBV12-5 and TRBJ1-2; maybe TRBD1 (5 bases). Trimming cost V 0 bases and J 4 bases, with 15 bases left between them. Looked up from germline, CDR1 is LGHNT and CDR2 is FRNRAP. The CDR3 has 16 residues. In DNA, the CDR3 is TGTGCTAGTGGTTTGGTCCAGGGCCCTTACCCCTATGGCTACACCTTC. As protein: CASGLVQGPYPYGYTF. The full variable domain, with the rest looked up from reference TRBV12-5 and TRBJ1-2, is DARVTQTPRHKVTEMGQEVTMRCQPILGHNTVFWYRQTMMQGLELLAYFRNRAPLDDSGMPKDRFSAEMPDATLATLKIQPSEPRDSAVYFCASGLVQGPYPYGYTFGSGTRLTVV.

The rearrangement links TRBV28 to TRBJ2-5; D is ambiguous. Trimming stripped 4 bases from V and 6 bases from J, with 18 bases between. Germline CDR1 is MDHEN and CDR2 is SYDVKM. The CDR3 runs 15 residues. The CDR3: CASSSRVPMVKTQYF. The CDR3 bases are TGTGCCAGCAGTTCCCGGGTCCCAATGGTGAAGACCCAGTACTTC.

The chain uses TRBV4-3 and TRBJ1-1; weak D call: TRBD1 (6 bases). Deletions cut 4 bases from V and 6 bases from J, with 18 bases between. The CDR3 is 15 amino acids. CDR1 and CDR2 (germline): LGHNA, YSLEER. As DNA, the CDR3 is TGCGCCAGCAGCCGGGGGACCGGGTGGGGGCCTGAAGCTTTCTTT. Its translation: CASSRGTGWGPEAFF.

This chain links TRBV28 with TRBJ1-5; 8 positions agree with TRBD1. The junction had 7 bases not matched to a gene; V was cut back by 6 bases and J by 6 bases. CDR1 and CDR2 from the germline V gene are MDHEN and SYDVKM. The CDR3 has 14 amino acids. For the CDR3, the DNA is TGTGCCAGCAGCTTTGACAGGGGCGGTCAGCCCCAGCATTTT. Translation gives CASSFDRGGQPQHF.

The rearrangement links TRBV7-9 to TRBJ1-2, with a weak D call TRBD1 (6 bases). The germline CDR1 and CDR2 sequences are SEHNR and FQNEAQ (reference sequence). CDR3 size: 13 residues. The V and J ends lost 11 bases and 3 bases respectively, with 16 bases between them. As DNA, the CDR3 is TGTGCCGGGTCGTTACAGGGTGACTATGGCTACACCTTC. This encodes CAGSLQGDYGYTF.

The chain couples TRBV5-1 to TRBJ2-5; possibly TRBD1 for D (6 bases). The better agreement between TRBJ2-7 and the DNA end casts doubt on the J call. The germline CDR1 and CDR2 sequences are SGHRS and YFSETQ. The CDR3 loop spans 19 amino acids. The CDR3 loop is CARDWTAPNDRSSSYEQYF. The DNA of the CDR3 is TGCGCCAGGGACTGGACGGCCCCGAACGACAGGTCCTCATCCTACGAGCAGTACTTC.

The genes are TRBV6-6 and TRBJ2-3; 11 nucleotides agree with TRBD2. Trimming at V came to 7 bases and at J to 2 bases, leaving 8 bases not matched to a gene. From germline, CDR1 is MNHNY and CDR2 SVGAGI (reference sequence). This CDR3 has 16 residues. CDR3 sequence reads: CASKSRLAGTTDTQYF. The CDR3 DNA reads TGTGCCAGCAAATCCCGACTAGCGGGAACCACAGATACGCAGTATTTT.

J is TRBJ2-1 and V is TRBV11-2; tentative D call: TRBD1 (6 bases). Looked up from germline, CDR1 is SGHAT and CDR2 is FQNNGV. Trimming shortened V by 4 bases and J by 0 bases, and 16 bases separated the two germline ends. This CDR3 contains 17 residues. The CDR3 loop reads CASSSRTAQGSYNEQFF. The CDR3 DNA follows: TGTGCCAGCAGCTCTCGGACAGCCCAGGGCTCCTACAATGAGCAGTTCTTC.

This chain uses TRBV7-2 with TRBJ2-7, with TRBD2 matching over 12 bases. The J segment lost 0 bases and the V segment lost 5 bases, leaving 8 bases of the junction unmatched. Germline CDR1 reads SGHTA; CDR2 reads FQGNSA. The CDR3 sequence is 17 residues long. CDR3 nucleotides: TGTGCCAGCAGCCGGTGGCTAGCGGGAGGGCCCTCCTACGAGCAGTACTTC. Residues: CASSRWLAGGPSYEQYF.

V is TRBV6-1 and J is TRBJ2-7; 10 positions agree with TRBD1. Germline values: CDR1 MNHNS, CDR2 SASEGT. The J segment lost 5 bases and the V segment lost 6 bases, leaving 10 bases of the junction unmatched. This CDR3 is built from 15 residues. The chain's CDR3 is CASSSLGTGVHEQYF. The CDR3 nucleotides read TGTGCCAGCAGCTCACTCGGGACAGGGGTCCACGAGCAGTACTTC.

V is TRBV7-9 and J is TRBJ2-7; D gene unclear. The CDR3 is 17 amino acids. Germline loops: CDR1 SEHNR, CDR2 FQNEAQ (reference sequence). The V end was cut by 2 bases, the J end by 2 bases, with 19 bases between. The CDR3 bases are TGTGCCAGCAGCTTACCCCCCACGGGTAGCTGCGCCTACGAGCAGTACTTC. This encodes CASSLPPTGSCAYEQYF.

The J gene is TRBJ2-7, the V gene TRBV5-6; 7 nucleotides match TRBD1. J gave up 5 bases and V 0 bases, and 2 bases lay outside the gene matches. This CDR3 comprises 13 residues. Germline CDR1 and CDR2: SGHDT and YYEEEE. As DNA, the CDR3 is TGTGCCAGCAGCTTGGCAGGGGGAAACGAGCAGTACTTC. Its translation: CASSLAGGNEQYF.

Here the CDR3 DNA reads TGTGCCAGCAGCCCCCTCCGGTTGGGGGGGAGTTACGAGCAGTACTTC. Translated: CASSPLRLGGSYEQYF. The chain joins TRBV11-3 to TRBJ2-7; TRBD2 agrees at 7 bases. V dropped 5 bases and J dropped 4; count of bases not matched to a gene: 14. Germline V lookup: CDR1 SGHNT, CDR2 YENEEA. CDR3 size: 16 residues.

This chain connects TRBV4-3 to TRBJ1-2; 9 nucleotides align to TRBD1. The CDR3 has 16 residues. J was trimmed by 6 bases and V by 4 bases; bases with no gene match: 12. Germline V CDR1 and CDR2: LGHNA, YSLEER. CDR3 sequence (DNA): TGCGCCAGCAGCCGGGGGGGGGACAGGGACTTTAATGGCTACACCTTC. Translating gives CASSRGGDRDFNGYTF.